Each of the 9 T cell receptor beta chains below was sequenced from the same sample in a study of blood T cell repertoires in COVID-19. Generated by immunoSEQ multiplex PCR, the TCRdb table keeps only in-frame clones and is missing some. The sample has 300,000 to 400,000 clones, 75% to 85% seen once. Specimen: peripheral blood. These receptors originate from a human donor in a cohort sampled during active COVID-19.

This chain uses TRBV19 with TRBJ1-5; no clear D. Germline V gives CDR1 LNHDA, CDR2 SQIVND (reference sequence). V lost 3 bases to trimming and J lost 4 bases, with 10 bases between them. This CDR3 has 14 amino acids. CDR3 sequence reads: CASSMASENQPQHF. The CDR3 nucleotides are TGTGCCAGTAGTATGGCGAGCGAGAATCAGCCCCAGCATTTT.

The chain joins TRBV5-1 to TRBJ1-6; 7 bases match TRBD1. CDR3 length: 15 amino acids. CDR1 is SGHRS, CDR2 YFSETQ, per germline. The J segment lost 7 bases and the V segment lost 4 bases, leaving 8 bases of the junction unmatched. The CDR3 sequence: CASSALQGTNSPLHF. Here the CDR3 DNA reads TGCGCCAGCAGCGCACTACAGGGGACCAATTCACCCCTCCACTTT.

This clone was seen a handful of times. The genes are TRBV6-2 or TRBV6-3 and TRBJ2-6; D ambiguous. The V end was cut by 2 bases, the J end by 0 bases, with 5 bases between. Germline V CDR1 and CDR2: MNHEY, SVGEGT. The CDR3 extends over 15 amino acids. DNA for the CDR3: TGTGCCAGCAGTTACATCGTCTCTGGGGCCAACGTCCTGACTTTC. It specifies CASSYIVSGANVLTF.

This clone was seen more than once but under ten times. As DNA, the CDR3 is TGTGCCAGCAGCTTGGGAACATGGAACACTGAAGCTTTCTTT. Translation gives CASSLGTWNTEAFF. This sequence joins TRBV5-5 and TRBJ1-1; D remains unclear. This CDR3 spans 14 amino acids. Trimming removed 0 bases from V and 1 base from J, with 7 bases in between. Germline V CDR1 and CDR2: SGHKS, YYEKEE (reference sequence).

The CDR3, as DNA: TGTGCAAGTCGCCCCCCCCCGGTGCCAAACACCGGGGAGCTGTTTTTT. Translation: CASRPPPVPNTGELFF. This chain uses TRBV12-2 with TRBJ2-2; the table's D call, TRBD2, has no DNA check behind it. TRBV12-2 is a pseudogene locus. The CDR3 sequence is 16 residues long.

The rearrangement links TRBV10-1 to TRBJ1-1; D possibly corresponds to TRBD1 (6 bases). With 6 bases removed from V and 3 bases from J, the gap between germline ends came to 17 bases. This CDR3 has 15 amino acids. Germline V CDR1 and CDR2: WNHNN, SYGVQD (reference sequence). CDR3 nucleotide sequence: TGCGCCAGCAGAAGTCACAGGGCCAGGGACACTGAAGCTTTCTTT. It specifies CASRSHRARDTEAFF.

This clone was counted many times. This specimen includes other DNA sequences encoding the same CDR3. This chain links TRBV9 with TRBJ2-1; 7 bases are a match to TRBD1. This CDR3 has 15 amino acids. The ends lost 4 bases at V and 4 bases at J; junction bases unmatched: 8. The germline gives CDR1 SGDLS, CDR2 YYNGEE. The CDR3, as DNA: TGTGCCAGCAGCCCCCAGGGGACAGCATACAATGAGCAGTTCTTC. Amino acid sequence: CASSPQGTAYNEQFF.

The CDR3 loop is CASDRESSGANVLTF. Here the CDR3 DNA reads TGTGCCTCTGACAGGGAGAGCTCTGGGGCCAACGTCCTGACTTTC. The chain carries TRBV30 and TRBJ2-6; 7 nucleotides agree with TRBD1. CDR1 GTSNPN and CDR2 SVGIG come from the germline V gene (reference sequence). The V segment lost 7 bases and the J segment 0 bases; nucleotides outside the gene matches: 6. The CDR3 sequence is 15 residues long.

V is TRBV5-5 and J is TRBJ1-5; the D gene is possibly TRBD1 (5 bases). V lost 1 base, J lost 3 bases, and 11 bases lay in between. Germline V gene data show CDR1 as SGHKS and CDR2 as YYEKEE (reference sequence). The CDR3 consists of 15 residues. In DNA, the CDR3 is TGTGCCAGCAGCTTGATCGGGGGAGCCAATCAGCCCCAGCATTTT. The encoded protein is CASSLIGGANQPQHF.